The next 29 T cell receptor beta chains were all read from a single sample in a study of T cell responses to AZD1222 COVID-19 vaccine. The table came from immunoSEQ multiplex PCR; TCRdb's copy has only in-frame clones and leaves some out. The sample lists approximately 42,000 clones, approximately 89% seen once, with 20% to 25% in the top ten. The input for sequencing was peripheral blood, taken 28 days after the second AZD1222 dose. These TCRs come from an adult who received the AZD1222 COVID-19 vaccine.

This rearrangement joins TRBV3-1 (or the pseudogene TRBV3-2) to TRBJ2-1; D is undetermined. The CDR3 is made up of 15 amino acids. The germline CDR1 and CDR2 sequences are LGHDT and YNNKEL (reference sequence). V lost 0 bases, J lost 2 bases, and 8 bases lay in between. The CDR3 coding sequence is TGTGCCAGCAGCCAAGATGCAGAGGCCTACAATGAGCAGTTCTTC. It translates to CASSQDAEAYNEQFF.

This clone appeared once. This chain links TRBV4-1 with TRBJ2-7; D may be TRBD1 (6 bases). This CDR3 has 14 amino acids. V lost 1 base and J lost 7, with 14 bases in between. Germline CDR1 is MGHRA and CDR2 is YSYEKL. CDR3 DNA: TGCGCCAGCAGCCAAGGCTCAGGGGAGTCGGAGCAGTACTTC. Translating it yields CASSQGSGESEQYF.

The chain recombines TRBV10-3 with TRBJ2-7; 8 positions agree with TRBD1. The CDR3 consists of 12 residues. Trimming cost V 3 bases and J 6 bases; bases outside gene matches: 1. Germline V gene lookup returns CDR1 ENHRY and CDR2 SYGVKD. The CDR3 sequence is CAISEGTGEQYF. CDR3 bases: TGTGCCATCAGTGAAGGGACAGGCGAGCAGTACTTC.

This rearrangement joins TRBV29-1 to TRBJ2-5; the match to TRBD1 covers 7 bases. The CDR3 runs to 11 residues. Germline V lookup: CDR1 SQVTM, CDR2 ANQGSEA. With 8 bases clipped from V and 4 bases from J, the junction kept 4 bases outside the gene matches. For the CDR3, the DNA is TGCAGCACAACAGGGGCAGAGACCCAGTACTTC. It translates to CSTTGAETQYF. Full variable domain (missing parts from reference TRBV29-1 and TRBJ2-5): SAVISQKPSRDICQRGTSLTIQCQVDSQVTMMFWYRQQPGQSLTLIATANQGSEATYESGFVIDKFPISRPNLTFSTLTVSNMSPEDSSIYLCSTTGAETQYFGPGTRLLVL.

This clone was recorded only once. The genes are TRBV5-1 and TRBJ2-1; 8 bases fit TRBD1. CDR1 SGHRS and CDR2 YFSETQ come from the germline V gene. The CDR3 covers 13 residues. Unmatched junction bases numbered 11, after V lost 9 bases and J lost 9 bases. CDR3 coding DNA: TGCGCCACCCGGACAGGGATGCCAGGTGAGCAGTTCTTC. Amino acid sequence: CATRTGMPGEQFF.

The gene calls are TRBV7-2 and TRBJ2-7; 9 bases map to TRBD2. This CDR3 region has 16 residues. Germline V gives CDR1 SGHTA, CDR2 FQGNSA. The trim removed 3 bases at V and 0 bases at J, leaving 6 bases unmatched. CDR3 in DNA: TGTGCCAGCAGCTTGGTTGGCGGGGGGGTCTCCTACGAGCAGTACTTC. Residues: CASSLVGGGVSYEQYF.

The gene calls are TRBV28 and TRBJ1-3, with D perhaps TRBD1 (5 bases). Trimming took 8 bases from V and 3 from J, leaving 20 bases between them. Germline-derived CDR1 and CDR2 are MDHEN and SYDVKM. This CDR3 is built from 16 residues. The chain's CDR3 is CASAGSREWRGNTIYF. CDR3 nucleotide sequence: TGTGCCAGCGCAGGATCCAGGGAGTGGCGTGGAAACACCATATATTTT.

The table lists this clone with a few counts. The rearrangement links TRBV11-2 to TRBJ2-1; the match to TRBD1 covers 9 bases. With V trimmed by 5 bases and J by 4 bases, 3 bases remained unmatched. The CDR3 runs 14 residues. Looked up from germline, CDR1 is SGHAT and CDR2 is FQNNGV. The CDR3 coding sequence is TGTGCCAGCAGCCTCGGGACAGGGTACAATGAGCAGTTCTTC. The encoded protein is CASSLGTGYNEQFF. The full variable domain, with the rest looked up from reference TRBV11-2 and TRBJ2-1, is EAGVAQSPRYKIIEKRQSVAFWCNPISGHATLYWYQQILGQGPKLLIQFQNNGVVDDSQLPKDRFSAERLKGVDSTLKIQPAKLEDSAVYLCASSLGTGYNEQFFGPGTRLTVL.

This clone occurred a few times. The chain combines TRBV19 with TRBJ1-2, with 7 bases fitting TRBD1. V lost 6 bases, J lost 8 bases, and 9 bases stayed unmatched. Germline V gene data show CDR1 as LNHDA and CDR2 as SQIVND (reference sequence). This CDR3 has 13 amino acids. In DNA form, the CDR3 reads TGTGCCAGTAGACTCGGCCACAGGGGAGGCTACACCTTC. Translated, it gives CASRLGHRGGYTF.

Here the CDR3 DNA reads TGTGCCAGCAGTCCGACAGGGGGCCCCACAGATACGCAGTATTTT. As protein: CASSPTGGPTDTQYF. This chain connects TRBV25-1 to TRBJ2-3; 10 bases map to TRBD1. The CDR3 contains 15 residues. Germline trimming cut 5 bases from V and 2 bases from J; bases unmatched to any gene: 4. CDR1 and CDR2 from the germline V gene are MGHDK and SYGVNS. Together with reference TRBV25-1 and TRBJ2-3, the CDR3 gives the full variable domain: EADIYQTPRYLVIGTGKKITLECSQTMGHDKMYWYQQDPGMELHLIHYSYGVNSTEKGDLSSESTVSRIRTEHFPLTLESARPSHTSQYLCASSPTGGPTDTQYFGPGTRLTVL.

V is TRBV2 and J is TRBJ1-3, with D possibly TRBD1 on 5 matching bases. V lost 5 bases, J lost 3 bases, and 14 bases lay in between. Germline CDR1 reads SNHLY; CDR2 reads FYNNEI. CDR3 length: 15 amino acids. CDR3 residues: CASSNSLGVGNTIYF. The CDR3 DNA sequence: TGTGCCAGCAGTAACAGTTTAGGGGTTGGAAACACCATATATTTT.

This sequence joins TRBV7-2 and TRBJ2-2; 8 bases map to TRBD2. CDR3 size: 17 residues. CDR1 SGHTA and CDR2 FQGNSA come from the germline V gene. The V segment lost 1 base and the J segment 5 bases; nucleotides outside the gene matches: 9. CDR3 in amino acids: CASSLGGSSGLTGELFF. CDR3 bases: TGTGCCAGCAGCTTAGGGGGGTCTAGCGGGTTGACCGGGGAGCTGTTTTTT.

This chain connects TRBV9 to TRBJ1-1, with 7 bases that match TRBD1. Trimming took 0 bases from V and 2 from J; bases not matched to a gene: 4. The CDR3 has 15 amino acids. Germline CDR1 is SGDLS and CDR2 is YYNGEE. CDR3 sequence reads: CASSVGGQINTEAFF. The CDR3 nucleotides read TGTGCCAGCAGCGTAGGGGGACAGATCAACACTGAAGCTTTCTTT.

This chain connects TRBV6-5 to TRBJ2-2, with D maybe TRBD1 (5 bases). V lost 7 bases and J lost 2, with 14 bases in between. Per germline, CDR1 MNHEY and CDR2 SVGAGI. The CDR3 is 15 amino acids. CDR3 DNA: TGTGCCAGCAAGAGGAGCAGGGTAAACACCGGGGAGCTGTTTTTT. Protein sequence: CASKRSRVNTGELFF.

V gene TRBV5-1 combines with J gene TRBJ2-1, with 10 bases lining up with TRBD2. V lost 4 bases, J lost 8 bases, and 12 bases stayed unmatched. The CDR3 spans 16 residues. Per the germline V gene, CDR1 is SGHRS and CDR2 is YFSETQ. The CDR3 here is CASSLGSGGRGYEQFF. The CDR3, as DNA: TGCGCCAGCAGCCTCGGTAGCGGGGGGCGCGGGTATGAGCAGTTCTTC.

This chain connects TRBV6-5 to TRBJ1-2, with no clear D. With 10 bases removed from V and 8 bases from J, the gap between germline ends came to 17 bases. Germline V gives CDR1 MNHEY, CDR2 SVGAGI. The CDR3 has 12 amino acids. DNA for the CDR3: TGTGCCACCAAAATAGACGAACACGGCTACACCTTC. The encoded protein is CATKIDEHGYTF.

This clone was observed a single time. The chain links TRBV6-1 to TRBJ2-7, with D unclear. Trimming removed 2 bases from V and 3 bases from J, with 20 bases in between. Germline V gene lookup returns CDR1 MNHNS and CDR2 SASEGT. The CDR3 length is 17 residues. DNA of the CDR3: TGTGCCAGCAGTGAACAGGTGTACAGCCGATCATTCTACGAGCAGTACTTC. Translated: CASSEQVYSRSFYEQYF.

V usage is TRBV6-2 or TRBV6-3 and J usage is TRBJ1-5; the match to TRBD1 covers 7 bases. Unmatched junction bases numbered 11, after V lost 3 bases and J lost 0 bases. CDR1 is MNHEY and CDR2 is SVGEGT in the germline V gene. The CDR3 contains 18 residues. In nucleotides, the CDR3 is TGTGCCAGCAGTTATGGCGGACAGGCCGCATATAGCAATCAGCCCCAGCATTTT. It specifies CASSYGGQAAYSNQPQHF.

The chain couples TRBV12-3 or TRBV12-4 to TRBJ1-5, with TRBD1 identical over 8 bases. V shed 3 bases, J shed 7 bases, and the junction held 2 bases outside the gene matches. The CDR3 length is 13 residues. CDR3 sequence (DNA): TGTGCCAGCAGTTTGGGACAGGTCCAGCCCCAGCATTTT. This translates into CASSLGQVQPQHF.

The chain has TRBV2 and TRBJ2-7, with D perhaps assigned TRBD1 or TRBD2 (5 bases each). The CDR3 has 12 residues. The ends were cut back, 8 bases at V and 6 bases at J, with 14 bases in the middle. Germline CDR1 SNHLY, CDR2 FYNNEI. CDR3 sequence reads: CASSGPGGEQYF. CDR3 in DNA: TGTGCCAGCTCGGGGCCGGGCGGCGAGCAGTACTTC.

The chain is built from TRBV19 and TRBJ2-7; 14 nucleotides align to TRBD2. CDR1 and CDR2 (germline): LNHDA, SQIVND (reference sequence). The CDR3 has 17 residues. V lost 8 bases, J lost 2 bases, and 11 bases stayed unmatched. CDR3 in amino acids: CASGQGLAGAPPYEQYF. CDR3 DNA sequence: TGTGCCAGTGGACAGGGACTAGCGGGAGCCCCCCCCTACGAGCAGTACTTC.

The CDR3 is CASSRGQALPGNTIYF. The DNA of the CDR3 is TGTGCCAGCAGCCGGGGACAGGCGCTTCCCGGAAACACCATATATTTT. The chain couples TRBV7-2 to TRBJ1-3; 8 bases match TRBD1. The length of the CDR3 is 16 residues. V shed 5 bases, J shed 4 bases, and the junction held 10 bases outside the gene matches. Germline V CDR1 and CDR2: SGHTA, FQGNSA.

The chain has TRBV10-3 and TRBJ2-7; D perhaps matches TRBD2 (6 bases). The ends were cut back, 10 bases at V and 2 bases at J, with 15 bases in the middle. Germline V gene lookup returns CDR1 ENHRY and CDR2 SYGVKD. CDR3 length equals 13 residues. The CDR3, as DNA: TGTGCCACACGCGGGGTCCAGCCCTACGAGCAGTACTTC. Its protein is CATRGVQPYEQYF.

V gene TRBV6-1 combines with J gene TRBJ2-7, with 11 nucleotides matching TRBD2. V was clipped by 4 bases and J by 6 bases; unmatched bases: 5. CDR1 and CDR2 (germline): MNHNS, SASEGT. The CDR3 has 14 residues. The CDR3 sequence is CASSVAGGPGEQYF. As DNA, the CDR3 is TGTGCCAGCAGTGTAGCGGGAGGGCCGGGCGAGCAGTACTTC.

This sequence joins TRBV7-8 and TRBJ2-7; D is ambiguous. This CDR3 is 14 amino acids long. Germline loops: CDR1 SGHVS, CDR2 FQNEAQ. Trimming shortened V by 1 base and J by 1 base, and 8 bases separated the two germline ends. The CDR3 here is CASSLERWSYEQYF. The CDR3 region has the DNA TGTGCCAGCAGCTTAGAACGGTGGTCCTACGAGCAGTACTTC.

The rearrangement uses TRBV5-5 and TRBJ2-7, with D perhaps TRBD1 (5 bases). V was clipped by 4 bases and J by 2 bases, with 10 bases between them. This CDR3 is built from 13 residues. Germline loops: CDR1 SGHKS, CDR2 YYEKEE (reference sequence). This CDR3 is CASSPETAYEQYF. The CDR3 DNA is TGTGCCAGCAGCCCCGAGACAGCCTACGAGCAGTACTTC.

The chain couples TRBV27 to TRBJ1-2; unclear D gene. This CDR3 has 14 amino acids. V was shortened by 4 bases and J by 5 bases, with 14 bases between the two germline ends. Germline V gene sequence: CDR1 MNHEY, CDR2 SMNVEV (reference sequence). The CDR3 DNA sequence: TGTGCCAGCAGTTCGCTCCGTCAAGGGTATGGCTACACCTTC. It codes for CASSSLRQGYGYTF.

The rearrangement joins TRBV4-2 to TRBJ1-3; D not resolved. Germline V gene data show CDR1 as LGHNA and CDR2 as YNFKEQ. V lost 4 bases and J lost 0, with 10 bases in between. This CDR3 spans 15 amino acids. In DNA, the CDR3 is TGTGCCAGCAGCCGACAACAAGACTCTGGAAACACCATATATTTT. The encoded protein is CASSRQQDSGNTIYF.

The CDR3 region has the DNA TGTGCCAGCAGCCGCCTCGGCAGCAATCAGCCCCAGCATTTT. This translates into CASSRLGSNQPQHF. The chain links TRBV2 to TRBJ1-5; unclear D gene. The V gene's germline CDR1 is SNHLY and CDR2 FYNNEI. The CDR3 loop spans 14 amino acids. The germline V and J ends were trimmed by 6 bases and 1 base, with 10 bases remaining between them.